The 29 T cell receptor beta chains presented below share a single source sample, sequenced in a study of cytomegalovirus exposure and HLA in healthy donors. Vbeta (60) and Jbeta (13) primers were used in the PCR. The assay was immunoSEQ multiplex PCR, and TCRdb's table has in-frame clones only and misses some. The sample carries fewer than 200,000 clones, roughly 8.7% recorded once. The sequencing input was PBMCs. The origin of the receptors is a woman aged 30 to 39 in good health and CMV-seropositive.

This chain joins TRBV4-1 and TRBJ1-5; tentatively, D is TRBD1 (5 bases). Germline values: CDR1 MGHRA, CDR2 YSYEKL. V shed 3 bases and J shed 1 base, with 7 bases lying between them. This CDR3 is 14 amino acids long. The DNA of the CDR3 is TGCGCCAGCAGCCATGGGGCGAGCAATCAGCCCCAGCATTTT. It is translated as CASSHGASNQPQHF.

This clone has a handful of counts. The V call is TRBV5-1, the J call TRBJ2-1; tentatively, D is TRBD1 (6 bases). V lost 0 bases and J lost 4, with 11 bases in between. The CDR3 extends over 15 amino acids. Per the germline V gene, CDR1 is SGHRS and CDR2 is YFSETQ. CDR3 in DNA: TGCGCCAGCAGCTTGGTTTTAGGACAGTACAATGAGCAGTTCTTC. It encodes CASSLVLGQYNEQFF. Filled out from reference TRBV5-1 and TRBJ2-1, the complete variable domain reads KAGVTQTPRYLIKTRGQQVTLSCSPISGHRSVSWYQQTPGQGLQFLFEYFSETQRNKGNFPGRFSGRQFSNSRSEMNVSTLELGDSALYLCASSLVLGQYNEQFFGPGTRLTVL.

The chain uses TRBV11-2 and TRBJ2-4; 8 bases agree with TRBD2. The germline gives CDR1 SGHAT, CDR2 FQNNGV. V shed 3 bases and J 6 bases; nucleotides not matched to a gene: 7. This CDR3 is 15 amino acids long. The CDR3 sequence is CASSLGLGGGNIQYF. The CDR3, as DNA: TGTGCCAGCAGCTTGGGACTAGGGGGAGGAAACATTCAGTACTTC.

A few counts support this clone. V usage is TRBV5-4 and J usage is TRBJ1-2; TRBD1 might be the D (5 bases). Trimming cost V 0 bases and J 6 bases, with 12 bases left between them. The CDR3 runs 14 residues. Germline V CDR1 and CDR2: SGHNT, YYREEE (reference sequence). For the CDR3, the DNA is TGTGCCAGCAGCTTGGTGGATGGGGGGAATGGCTACACCTTC. Protein sequence: CASSLVDGGNGYTF.

This clone was seen a handful of times. The V call is TRBV4-1, the J call TRBJ2-1; 10 bases match TRBD2. The CDR3 spans 17 residues. Looked up from germline, CDR1 is MGHRA and CDR2 is YSYEKL. J gave up 3 bases and V 2 bases, and 7 bases lay outside the gene matches. Here the CDR3 reads CASSQPIAGGDYNEQFF. DNA for the CDR3: TGCGCCAGCAGCCAACCAATAGCGGGAGGAGACTACAATGAGCAGTTCTTC.

The sample holds a few counts of this clone. The V call is TRBV5-1, the J call TRBJ2-2; D unresolved. Germline V lookup: CDR1 SGHRS, CDR2 YFSETQ. The CDR3 consists of 15 residues. Deletions cut 4 bases from V and 0 bases from J, with 10 bases between. CDR3 residues: CASSLTRSNTGELFF. The CDR3, as DNA: TGCGCCAGCAGCCTCACGAGGTCGAACACCGGGGAGCTGTTTTTT. Together with reference TRBV5-1 and TRBJ2-2, the CDR3 gives the full variable domain: KAGVTQTPRYLIKTRGQQVTLSCSPISGHRSVSWYQQTPGQGLQFLFEYFSETQRNKGNFPGRFSGRQFSNSRSEMNVSTLELGDSALYLCASSLTRSNTGELFFGEGSRLTVL.

The chain combines TRBV6-5 with TRBJ2-7; 7 bases align to TRBD2. This CDR3 is built from 14 residues. V lost 0 bases, J lost 3 bases, and 2 bases stayed unmatched. The germline V gene encodes CDR1 MNHEY and CDR2 SVGAGI. The CDR3 region has the DNA TGTGCCAGCAGTTACTCTTCGGGGGGCTACGAGCAGTACTTC. Its translation: CASSYSSGGYEQYF.

This clone has only a few counts. The chain has TRBV4-1 and TRBJ2-7; 7 bases are a match to TRBD1. The germline gives CDR1 MGHRA, CDR2 YSYEKL. The V segment lost 0 bases and the J segment 2 bases; nucleotides outside the gene matches: 1. The CDR3 extends over 14 amino acids. The chain's CDR3 is CASSQDTGAYEQYF. The CDR3 nucleotides are TGCGCCAGCAGCCAAGATACAGGGGCCTACGAGCAGTACTTC.

With regard to this clone: The same CDR3 arises from other DNA sequences in this sample as well. The rearrangement uses TRBV9 and TRBJ1-1, with D hard to call. V lost 0 bases to trimming and J lost 0 bases, with 6 bases between them. CDR3 length equals 14 residues. Germline CDR1 and CDR2: SGDLS and YYNGEE. The CDR3 region is CASSVVGVNTEAFF. For the CDR3, the DNA is TGTGCCAGCAGCGTAGTCGGTGTGAACACTGAAGCTTTCTTT.

The rearrangement joins TRBV5-6 to TRBJ2-5, with TRBD2 identical over 11 bases. Germline lookup yields CDR1 SGHDT and CDR2 YYEEEE. V lost 7 bases and J lost 3; bases outside the gene matches: 8. There are 15 residues in the CDR3. This CDR3 is CASGHPGLAEETQYF. The CDR3 nucleotides read TGTGCCAGCGGACATCCGGGACTAGCGGAAGAGACCCAGTACTTC.

This clone showed up just a few times. The chain recombines TRBV18 with TRBJ2-5; 16 bases map to TRBD2. The closer fit of TRBJ2-7 to the DNA end suggests the J call may be wrong. The CDR3 has 16 amino acids. In germline, CDR1 is KGHSH, CDR2 LQKENI. CDR3 DNA: TGTGCCAGCTCACCAGGGACTAGCGGGAGGGGTTACGAGCAGTACTTC. Encoded protein: CASSPGTSGRGYEQYF.

This chain links TRBV9 with TRBJ1-2, with 7 bases aligning to TRBD1. The V segment lost 7 bases and the J segment 4 bases; nucleotides outside the gene matches: 10. Germline assignment: CDR1 SGDLS and CDR2 YYNGEE. The CDR3 loop spans 14 amino acids. The chain's CDR3 is CASARGRGTYGYTF. The CDR3 region has the DNA TGTGCCAGCGCCAGGGGCAGGGGGACCTATGGCTACACCTTC.

The chain uses TRBV7-9 and TRBJ2-3, with TRBD1 matching 7 bases. Per germline, CDR1 SEHNR and CDR2 FQNEAQ (reference sequence). Trimming at V came to 4 bases and at J to 2 bases, leaving 6 bases not matched to a gene. The CDR3 extends over 15 amino acids. DNA of the CDR3: TGTGCCAGCAGCTATACAGGGGCACCCACAGATACGCAGTATTTT. Amino acid sequence: CASSYTGAPTDTQYF.

Here the CDR3 reads CASSVGGLYNEQFF. In nucleotides, the CDR3 is TGTGCCAGCAGCGTAGGCGGGCTATACAATGAGCAGTTCTTC. The genes are TRBV9 and TRBJ2-1; D perhaps matches TRBD2 (5 bases). CDR3 length: 14 amino acids. CDR1 and CDR2 (germline): SGDLS, YYNGEE. V lost 0 bases and J lost 4, with 8 bases in between.

This chain uses TRBV29-1 with TRBJ1-1; 8 bases are a match to TRBD1. Germline V CDR1 and CDR2: SQVTM, ANQGSEA. Trimming removed 7 bases from V and 8 bases from J; junction bases left unmatched: 6. This CDR3 comprises 11 residues. The DNA of the CDR3 is TGCAGCGGCCGACAGGGGCCAGAAGCTTTCTTT. Encoded protein: CSGRQGPEAFF. Full variable domain (rest looked up from reference TRBV29-1 and TRBJ1-1): SAVISQKPSRDICQRGTSLTIQCQVDSQVTMMFWYRQQPGQSLTLIATANQGSEATYESGFVIDKFPISRPNLTFSTLTVSNMSPEDSSIYLCSGRQGPEAFFGQGTRLTVV.

The chain is built from TRBV9 and TRBJ2-2; D is possibly TRBD2 (6 bases). This CDR3 has 16 amino acids. Germline V CDR1 and CDR2: SGDLS, YYNGEE. V was clipped by 0 bases and J by 1 base, with 10 bases between them. CDR3 sequence (DNA): TGTGCCAGCAGCGTAGTGGGTAGCGGGAACACCGGGGAGCTGTTTTTT. Encoded protein: CASSVVGSGNTGELFF.

V gene TRBV2 combines with J gene TRBJ2-5; 10 bases fit TRBD1. The trim removed 8 bases at V and 4 bases at J, leaving 1 base unmatched. CDR1 and CDR2 (germline): SNHLY, FYNNEI. The CDR3 is 12 amino acids. Here the CDR3 reads CASGDRGETQYF. The CDR3 coding sequence is TGTGCCAGCGGGGACAGGGGAGAGACCCAGTACTTC.

This clone was seen a handful of times. The chain joins TRBV29-1 to TRBJ1-2; weak D call: TRBD1 (5 bases). V lost 8 bases, J lost 7 bases, and 20 bases lay in between. The CDR3 runs to 13 residues. CDR1 and CDR2 from the germline V gene are SQVTM and ANQGSEA. CDR3 bases: TGCAGCTCTGACCCCGGTGGGGCTGGTGGCTACACCTTC. It codes for CSSDPGGAGGYTF.

This clone was seen a handful of times. The V and J genes are TRBV2 and TRBJ2-7, with a possible D match to TRBD2 (6 bases). Germline V gives CDR1 SNHLY, CDR2 FYNNEI. Trimming took 8 bases from V and 3 from J, leaving 17 bases between them. The CDR3 runs to 14 residues. CDR3 amino acids: CASGFKLGGYEQYF. In DNA form, the CDR3 reads TGTGCCAGCGGGTTCAAACTGGGGGGCTACGAGCAGTACTTC. The variable domain in full, completed from reference TRBV2 and TRBJ2-7, reads EPEVTQTPSHQVTQMGQEVILRCVPISNHLYFYWYRQILGQKVEFLVSFYNNEISEKSEIFDDQFSVERPDGSNFTLKIRSTKLEDSAMYFCASGFKLGGYEQYFGPGTRLTVT.

This clone showed up just a few times. The CDR3 sequence is CASSTRQGLTTGNEQFF. In DNA form, the CDR3 reads TGTGCCAGCAGCACAAGACAGGGTCTGACTACGGGCAATGAGCAGTTCTTC. This chain links TRBV7-9 with TRBJ2-1, with 7 positions matching TRBD1. Germline values: CDR1 SEHNR, CDR2 FQNEAQ (reference sequence). Trimming removed 5 bases from V and 6 bases from J; junction bases left unmatched: 16. The CDR3 totals 17 residues.

The J gene is TRBJ1-5, the V gene TRBV15, with D possibly being TRBD1 (5 bases). The CDR3 extends over 15 amino acids. The germline V gene encodes CDR1 LNHNV and CDR2 YYDKDF (reference sequence). V lost 0 bases and J 6 bases, leaving 12 bases between the germline ends. The CDR3 DNA reads as TGTGCCACCAGCAGAGATGGCCAGGGAGGTCAGCCCCAGCATTTT. As protein: CATSRDGQGGQPQHF.

V usage is TRBV7-8 and J usage is TRBJ1-6; no clear D. Trimming stripped 5 bases from V and 9 bases from J, with 8 bases between. CDR1 is SGHVS and CDR2 is FQNEAQ in the germline V gene. CDR3 length: 12 residues. As DNA, the CDR3 is TGTGCCAGCAGCATCCCGGGTTCACCCCTCCACTTT. Translated: CASSIPGSPLHF.

With regard to this clone: Other DNA sequences in the same sample also yield this CDR3. V is TRBV5-6 and J is TRBJ1-1; 10 nucleotides match TRBD1. CDR3 length: 14 amino acids. The junction had 3 bases not matched to a gene; V was cut back by 4 bases and J by 3 bases. In germline, CDR1 is SGHDT, CDR2 YYEEEE. DNA for the CDR3: TGTGCCAGCAGCCCGGGACAGGGGTACACTGAAGCTTTCTTT. This codes for CASSPGQGYTEAFF. Complete variable domain (other parts from reference TRBV5-6 and TRBJ1-1): DAGVTQSPTHLIKTRGQQVTLRCSPKSGHDTVSWYQQALGQGPQFIFQYYEEEERQRGNFPDRFSGHQFPNYSSELNVNALLLGDSALYLCASSPGQGYTEAFFGQGTRLTVV.

A note on this clone: Other DNA sequences within the sample encode an identical CDR3. The chain joins TRBV6-5 to TRBJ1-3; D remains unclear. Trimming stripped 2 bases from V and 2 bases from J, with 7 bases between. The CDR3 has 14 amino acids. CDR1 MNHEY and CDR2 SVGAGI come from the germline V gene. CDR3 coding DNA: TGTGCCAGCAGTTACGAGGCAGCTGGAAACACCATATATTTT. Protein product: CASSYEAAGNTIYF.

This chain links TRBV2 with TRBJ1-1, with TRBD1 identical over 8 bases. CDR1 is SNHLY and CDR2 is FYNNEI in the germline V gene. CDR3 length: 14 residues. V trimming: 4 bases; J trimming: 11 bases; junction bases outside the gene matches: 12. This CDR3 reads CASSAGIRGLGAFF. The CDR3 DNA follows: TGTGCCAGCAGTGCCGGAATCAGGGGGCTTGGCGCTTTCTTT.

This clone turned up a few times. The chain joins TRBV2 to TRBJ1-2; TRBD1 matches at 9 bases. This CDR3 is 14 amino acids long. Trimming at V came to 4 bases and at J to 4 bases, leaving 4 bases not matched to a gene. Germline lookup yields CDR1 SNHLY and CDR2 FYNNEI. This CDR3 reads CASSGTGASYGYTF. The CDR3 bases are TGTGCCAGCAGTGGGACAGGGGCGAGCTATGGCTACACCTTC.

This clone has only a few counts. V usage is TRBV5-5 and J usage is TRBJ1-2; D may be TRBD1 (5 bases). This CDR3 is 17 amino acids long. CDR1 and CDR2 from the germline V gene are SGHKS and YYEKEE (reference sequence). The V end was cut by 2 bases, the J end by 4 bases, with 21 bases between. This CDR3 reads CASSFRTTDLVGYGYTF. For the CDR3, the DNA is TGTGCCAGCAGCTTTCGTACGACAGACCTAGTGGGCTATGGCTACACCTTC.

The rearrangement uses TRBV18 and TRBJ1-5, with D tentatively TRBD1 (5 bases). CDR1 is KGHSH and CDR2 is LQKENI in the germline V gene. The CDR3 runs 14 residues. The ends were cut back, 3 bases at V and 5 bases at J, with 11 bases in the middle. The chain's CDR3 is CASSPSGGDQPQHF. The DNA of the CDR3 is TGTGCCAGCTCACCTTCAGGAGGGGATCAGCCCCAGCATTTT.

DNA of the CDR3: TGTGCCAGCAGCCAAGGCAAGATGGTTGGCGGCACTGAAGCTTTCTTT. As protein: CASSQGKMVGGTEAFF. The chain employs TRBV14 and TRBJ1-1, with D uncertain. V lost 1 base, J lost 4 bases, and 16 bases lay in between. Per the germline V gene, CDR1 is SGHDN and CDR2 is FVKESK. The CDR3 consists of 16 residues.